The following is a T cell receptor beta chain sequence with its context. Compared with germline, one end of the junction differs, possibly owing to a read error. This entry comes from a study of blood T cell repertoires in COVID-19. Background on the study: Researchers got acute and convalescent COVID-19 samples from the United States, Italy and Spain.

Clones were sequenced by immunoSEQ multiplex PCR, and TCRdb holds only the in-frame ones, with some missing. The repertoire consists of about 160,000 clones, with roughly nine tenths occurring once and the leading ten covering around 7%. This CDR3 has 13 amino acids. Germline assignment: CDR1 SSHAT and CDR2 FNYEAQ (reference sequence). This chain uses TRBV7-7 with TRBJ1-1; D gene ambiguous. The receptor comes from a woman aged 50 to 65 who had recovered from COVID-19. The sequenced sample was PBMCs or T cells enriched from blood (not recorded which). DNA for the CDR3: TGTGCTAGCAGCCCTAATACGTTTTCTGAAGCTTTCTTT. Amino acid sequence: CASSPNTFSEAFF.